The 31 T cell receptor beta chains below were found in one sample sequenced in a study of blood T cell repertoires in COVID-19. Generated by immunoSEQ multiplex PCR, the TCRdb table keeps only in-frame clones and is missing some. This sample carries 90,000 to 100,000 clones, roughly 80% of them seen once, and the ten largest clones take 4% to 5.5%. Input material: peripheral blood. The receptors stem from a man aged 60 to 69 with acute or convalescent COVID-19.

J is TRBJ1-1 and V is TRBV19; D call uncertain. This CDR3 region has 12 residues. Germline CDR1 LNHDA, CDR2 SQIVND (reference sequence). Trimming cost V 7 bases and J 12 bases, with 18 bases left between them. The CDR3 spells CASKGRQRGSFF. The CDR3 nucleotides are TGTGCCAGTAAGGGAAGGCAGAGAGGGTCTTTCTTT.

The V call is TRBV25-1, the J call TRBJ1-1; D call uncertain. V gave up 3 bases and J gave up 6 bases, with 8 bases separating them. Germline CDR1 MGHDK, CDR2 SYGVNS. The CDR3 is made up of 12 amino acids. Here the CDR3 reads CASSDLVSEAFF. The CDR3 bases are TGTGCCAGCAGTGATCTTGTATCTGAAGCTTTCTTT.

The genes are TRBV4-2 and TRBJ2-5; possibly TRBD1 for D (5 bases). CDR1 and CDR2 (germline): LGHNA, YNFKEQ. Trimming cost V 2 bases and J 3 bases, with 19 bases left between them. The length of the CDR3 is 17 residues. The CDR3 DNA is TGTGCCAGCAGCCAACGAGGACCAGGGCAGGGCAAAGAGACCCAGTACTTC. It yields the protein CASSQRGPGQGKETQYF.

The rearrangement joins TRBV6-2 or TRBV6-3 to TRBJ2-7; TRBD1 aligns across 7 bases. Germline-derived CDR1 and CDR2 are MNHEY and SVGEGT. This CDR3 is built from 11 residues. After removal of 5 bases from V and 5 bases from J, the junction contained 0 bases not matched to a gene. The DNA for the CDR3 is TGTGCCAGCAGTACAGGGGACGAGCAGTACTTC. As protein: CASSTGDEQYF.

This chain links TRBV24-1 with TRBJ2-7; tentative D call: TRBD1 (5 bases). Germline loops: CDR1 KGHDR, CDR2 SFDVKD. This CDR3 contains 15 residues. Trimming left V 3 bases short and J 3 bases short, with 14 bases between. The CDR3 DNA reads TGTGCCACCAGTGATGGAAAGGTAGGGGACTACGAGCAGTACTTC. Amino acids: CATSDGKVGDYEQYF.

The chain's CDR3 is CASSESPGYTQYF. The DNA for the CDR3 is TGCGCCAGCAGTGAGTCTCCGGGGTATACGCAGTATTTT. The chain combines TRBV10-1 with TRBJ2-3, with D perhaps TRBD2 (5 bases). Germline loops: CDR1 WNHNN, CDR2 SYGVQD (reference sequence). V gave up 0 bases and J gave up 7 bases, with 8 bases separating them. This CDR3 has 13 residues.

This clone turned up a few times. The chain is built from TRBV3-1 (or the pseudogene TRBV3-2) and TRBJ2-1; 12 bases map to TRBD2. V dropped 0 bases and J dropped 4; count of bases not matched to a gene: 7. CDR1 is LGHDT and CDR2 is YNNKEL in the germline V gene (reference sequence). The CDR3 totals 18 residues. CDR3 protein: CASSQDLGLAGSYNEQFF. The CDR3 bases are TGTGCCAGCAGCCAAGATCTCGGACTAGCGGGGAGTTACAATGAGCAGTTCTTC.

The J gene is TRBJ1-2, the V gene TRBV11-3; 7 nucleotides match TRBD1. Germline-derived CDR1 and CDR2 are SGHNT and YENEEA. Trimming cost V 8 bases and J 8 bases; bases outside gene matches: 14. This CDR3 comprises 14 residues. The CDR3 here is CASGAYDREDGYTF. CDR3 in DNA: TGTGCCAGCGGCGCATACGACAGGGAGGACGGCTACACCTTC. Looking up the rest from reference TRBV11-3 and TRBJ1-2 gives the full variable domain: EAGVVQSPRYKIIEKKQPVAFWCNPISGHNTLYWYLQNLGQGPELLIRYENEEAVDDSQLPKDRFSAERLKGVDSTLKIQPAELGDSAVYLCASGAYDREDGYTFGSGTRLTVV.

The rearrangement joins TRBV3-1 (or the pseudogene TRBV3-2) to TRBJ1-2; 7 bases agree with TRBD1. The CDR3 is made up of 15 amino acids. Losses at the gene ends were 4 bases for V and 4 bases for J; bases not matched to a gene: 9. CDR1 is LGHDT, CDR2 YNNKEL, per germline (reference sequence). The CDR3 DNA sequence: TGTGCCAGCAGCCTCACAGGGGAAACGGCCTATGGCTACACCTTC. It specifies CASSLTGETAYGYTF.

The chain links TRBV29-1 to TRBJ2-1; 7 nucleotides line up with TRBD1. The V and J ends lost 3 bases and 8 bases, in that order; junction bases with no gene match: 7. The CDR3 has 13 residues. Germline V gives CDR1 SQVTM, CDR2 ANQGSEA. The CDR3 sequence is CSVDVDRVHEQFF. The CDR3 DNA reads TGCAGCGTTGATGTTGACAGGGTTCATGAGCAGTTCTTC.

The rearrangement joins TRBV3-1 (or the pseudogene TRBV3-2) to TRBJ1-2, with D possibly matching TRBD1 (5 bases). Germline assignment: CDR1 LGHDT and CDR2 YNNKEL (reference sequence). V was trimmed by 1 base and J by 8 bases, leaving 11 bases between them. CDR3 length: 13 amino acids. The CDR3 region has the DNA TGTGCCAGCAGCCAAGCAGGGATGGAAGGCTACACCTTC. Translated, it gives CASSQAGMEGYTF.

The chain couples TRBV24-1 to TRBJ2-2; 9 bases align to TRBD1. Germline CDR1 reads KGHDR; CDR2 reads SFDVKD. Trimming at V came to 10 bases and at J to 4 bases, leaving 6 bases not matched to a gene. The CDR3 consists of 14 residues. The CDR3 DNA reads TGTGCCACGCGGGGACAGGGCTCCACCGGGGAGCTGTTTTTT. Translated: CATRGQGSTGELFF.

This chain connects TRBV5-4 to TRBJ2-2; a weak D match, TRBD1 (6 bases). CDR1 is SGHNT and CDR2 is YYREEE in the germline V gene (reference sequence). With 0 bases removed from V and 5 bases from J, the gap between germline ends came to 11 bases. The CDR3 is 15 residues long. The CDR3 nucleotides read TGTGCCAGCAGCTTGGTCCAGGGGAAAACCGGGGAGCTGTTTTTT. Amino acids: CASSLVQGKTGELFF.

The chain joins TRBV6-4 to TRBJ1-1; TRBD1 aligns across 8 bases. With 2 bases clipped from V and 7 bases from J, the junction kept 6 bases outside the gene matches. CDR1 MRHNA and CDR2 SNTAGT come from the germline V gene. This CDR3 is built from 14 residues. The DNA of the CDR3 is TGTGCCAGCAGTGACGGGGGAGGACAGGGTGAAGCTTTCTTT. It is translated as CASSDGGGQGEAFF.

This clone turned up a few times. The genes are TRBV5-1 and TRBJ2-7; unclear D gene. The V gene lost 4 bases and the J gene lost 3 bases, with 5 bases spanning the gap. Germline V lookup: CDR1 SGHRS, CDR2 YFSETQ. The CDR3 sequence is 11 residues long. CDR3: CASSESYEQYF. Written as DNA, the CDR3 is TGCGCCAGCAGCGAGAGCTACGAGCAGTACTTC.

This clone was counted a few times. The chain joins TRBV5-5 to TRBJ2-3, with D perhaps TRBD2 (5 bases). Trimming removed 0 bases from V and 6 bases from J, with 14 bases in between. This CDR3 is built from 15 residues. Germline assignment: CDR1 SGHKS and CDR2 YYEKEE (reference sequence). This CDR3 is CASSLGWTSTDTQYF. The CDR3 region has the DNA TGTGCCAGCAGCTTGGGTTGGACTTCCACGGATACGCAGTATTTT.

J is TRBJ2-7 and V is TRBV25-1; possibly TRBD2 for D (7 bases). Germline V gene data show CDR1 as MGHDK and CDR2 as SYGVNS. The CDR3 extends over 12 amino acids. Between the trimmed V and J ends, which lost 7 bases and 4 bases, there was a span of 11 bases. CDR3 sequence: CASIGGPYEQYF. Written as DNA, the CDR3 is TGTGCCAGCATCGGGGGGCCTTACGAGCAGTACTTC.

A single count supports this clone. The CDR3 sequence is CASSLSTGDEQYF. In nucleotides, the CDR3 is TGCGCCAGCAGCTTGTCAACCGGGGACGAGCAGTACTTC. This rearrangement joins TRBV5-1 to TRBJ2-7; D may be TRBD2 (5 bases). CDR1 and CDR2 from the germline V gene are SGHRS and YFSETQ. The V end lost 1 base, the J end lost 5 bases, and 10 bases lay between the germline ends. The CDR3 sequence is 13 residues long.

The chain uses TRBV6-5 and TRBJ2-7; 7 bases are a match to TRBD1. After removal of 6 bases from V and 4 bases from J, the junction contained 3 bases not matched to a gene. Germline CDR1 MNHEY, CDR2 SVGAGI. The CDR3 runs 12 residues. CDR3 in amino acids: CASSRQGYEQYF. The CDR3, as DNA: TGTGCCAGCAGCCGACAGGGTTACGAGCAGTACTTC.

V gene TRBV27 combines with J gene TRBJ2-7, with 9 bases identical to TRBD2. The CDR3 totals 16 residues. The germline CDR1 and CDR2 sequences are MNHEY and SMNVEV (reference sequence). J was trimmed by 7 bases and V by 2 bases; bases with no gene match: 12. The CDR3 DNA is TGTGCCAGCAGTTTACTCCGGCTAGCGGGATCTCGGGAGCAGTACTTC. It encodes CASSLLRLAGSREQYF.

This clone has more than one count but fewer than ten. The chain couples TRBV24-1 to TRBJ2-3; 10 nucleotides agree with TRBD2. From germline, CDR1 is KGHDR and CDR2 SFDVKD. The CDR3 sequence is 16 residues long. The junction had 8 bases not matched to a gene; V was cut back by 4 bases and J by 5 bases. As DNA, the CDR3 is TGTGCCACCAGTGAAGCTAGCGGGAGTATTCAAGATACGCAGTATTTT. Translating it yields CATSEASGSIQDTQYF.

The genes are TRBV6-4 and TRBJ2-6; the D is unclear. The V end lost 3 bases, the J end lost 1 base, and 7 bases lay between the germline ends. Germline values: CDR1 MRHNA, CDR2 SNTAGT. The CDR3 consists of 15 residues. The CDR3 region has the DNA TGTGCCAGCAGTGAGCGGTGGTCTGGGGCCAACGTCCTGACTTTC. This gives the protein CASSERWSGANVLTF.

The J gene is TRBJ2-5, the V gene TRBV11-2, with a weak D call TRBD2 (5 bases). Germline values: CDR1 SGHAT, CDR2 FQNNGV. The germline V and J ends were trimmed by 0 bases and 5 bases, with 19 bases remaining between them. The CDR3 totals 17 residues. DNA of the CDR3: TGTGCCAGCAGCTTAGATCCTGGACTGAGGCGCGGGGAGACCCAGTACTTC. Protein product: CASSLDPGLRRGETQYF.

This chain links TRBV19 with TRBJ1-2; a possible D gene is TRBD1 (6 bases). V lost 6 bases to trimming and J lost 7 bases, with 18 bases between them. This CDR3 comprises 14 residues. CDR1 and CDR2 (germline): LNHDA, SQIVND (reference sequence). The CDR3 nucleotides are TGTGCCAGTAGGCTGAGAGGGGGAGAGGGTGGCTACACCTTC. Translated: CASRLRGGEGGYTF.

This clone was detected a few times. The chain joins TRBV24-1 to TRBJ2-1; D possibly corresponds to TRBD2 (6 bases). V shed 7 bases and J shed 4 bases, with 13 bases lying between them. From germline, CDR1 is KGHDR and CDR2 SFDVKD. CDR3 size: 14 residues. CDR3 sequence reads: CATSGRPFYNEQFF. Written as DNA, the CDR3 is TGTGCCACCAGCGGGAGACCTTTTTACAATGAGCAGTTCTTC.

The rearrangement links TRBV6-5 to TRBJ1-2; TRBD1 is a possible D gene (5 bases). CDR1 and CDR2 from the germline V gene are MNHEY and SVGAGI. V was trimmed by 6 bases and J by 6 bases, leaving 14 bases between them. CDR3 length equals 13 residues. DNA of the CDR3: TGTGCCAGCAGCCAGACAGAAATCAATGGCTACACCTTC. This sequence encodes CASSQTEINGYTF.

This clone has only a few counts. This chain links TRBV7-9 with TRBJ1-1; D call uncertain. The length of the CDR3 is 16 residues. The germline V gene encodes CDR1 SEHNR and CDR2 FQNEAQ (reference sequence). Trimming took 5 bases from V and 1 from J, leaving 17 bases between them. The CDR3 protein is CASSPGRGFGNTEAFF. The CDR3 DNA follows: TGTGCCAGCAGCCCTGGGCGGGGATTTGGGAACACTGAAGCTTTCTTT.

The CDR3 protein is CASSQMGLAGTTGELFF. The CDR3 bases are TGCGCCAGCAGCCAAATGGGACTAGCGGGGACCACCGGGGAGCTGTTTTTT. The chain couples TRBV4-3 to TRBJ2-2; 13 bases map to TRBD2. The CDR3 has 17 residues. The trim removed 2 bases at V and 4 bases at J, leaving 4 bases unmatched. Germline V gives CDR1 LGHNA, CDR2 YSLEER.

This chain links TRBV19 with TRBJ1-5, with D tentatively TRBD1 (6 bases). The CDR3 contains 17 residues. The V end lost 6 bases, the J end lost 0 bases, and 18 bases lay between the germline ends. Germline assignment: CDR1 LNHDA and CDR2 SQIVND (reference sequence). DNA of the CDR3: TGTGCCAGTAGACGGCCTTGGGCAGGGGATAGCAATCAGCCCCAGCATTTT. Its translation: CASRRPWAGDSNQPQHF.

The chain employs TRBV7-3 and TRBJ2-1; possible D gene TRBD2, 7 bases. CDR1 is SGHTA, CDR2 FQGTGA, per germline. With 1 base removed from V and 3 bases from J, the gap between germline ends came to 10 bases. The CDR3 length is 15 residues. CDR3 in DNA: TGTGCCAGCAGCTTAATGGGAGGGGGCTACAATGAGCAGTTCTTC. As protein: CASSLMGGGYNEQFF.

The chain links TRBV4-2 to TRBJ1-5; 12 bases are shared with TRBD1. Per the germline V gene, CDR1 is LGHNA and CDR2 is YNFKEQ. V trimming: 5 bases; J trimming: 7 bases; junction bases outside the gene matches: 6. The CDR3 covers 15 residues. In DNA form, the CDR3 reads TGTGCCAGCAGCTTCAGGGACAGGGGGCCGCAGCCCCAGCATTTT. Protein product: CASSFRDRGPQPQHF.